Included here is one T cell receptor beta chain sequence, with context. The data were obtained in a study of blood T cell repertoires in COVID-19. Background on the study: Donors in the United States, Italy and Spain gave samples during acute or convalescent COVID-19. T cells, B-cell-depleted T cells, or PBMCs provided the cDNA or gDNA that served as material.

Participants were aged about 18 to 90 years, lived in around 22 US areas, and enrolled virtually. Authors' processing steps: Researchers report that nucleated cell counts were estimated from reference gene primer amplification. Produced via immunoSEQ multiplex PCR; TCRdb's table is partial and in-frame only. V and J calls and clone size follow that table, whereas D and trimming were derived from the DNA. Altogether roughly 420,000 clones are present, over 75% being singletons, with the ten largest covering 0.9% to 1%. V gave up 6 bases and J gave up 7 bases, with 14 bases separating them. Germline V gives CDR1 SGHRS, CDR2 YFSETQ. This CDR3 contains 14 residues.

The chain links TRBV5-1 to TRBJ1-6; maybe TRBD1 (5 bases). This TCR came from a woman in her twenties or thirties with acute COVID-19. Sequenced material: PBMCs or T cells enriched from blood (not recorded which). The CDR3 nucleotides read TGCGCCAGCACCCGCGGGGGGTGGAATTCACCCCTCCACTTT. Amino acids: CASTRGGWNSPLHF.